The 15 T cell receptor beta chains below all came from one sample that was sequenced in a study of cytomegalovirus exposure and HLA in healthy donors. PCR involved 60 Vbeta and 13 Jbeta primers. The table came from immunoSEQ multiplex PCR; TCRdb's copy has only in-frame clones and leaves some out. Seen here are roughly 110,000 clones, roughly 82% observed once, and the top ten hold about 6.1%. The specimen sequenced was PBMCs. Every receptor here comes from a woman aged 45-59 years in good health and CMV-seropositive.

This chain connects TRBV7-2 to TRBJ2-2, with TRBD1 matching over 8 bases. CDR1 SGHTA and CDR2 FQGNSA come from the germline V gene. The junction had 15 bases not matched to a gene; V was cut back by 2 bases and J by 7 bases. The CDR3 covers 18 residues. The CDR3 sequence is CASSLSLWGQELGGELFF. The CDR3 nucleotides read TGTGCCAGCAGCTTATCATTGTGGGGACAGGAATTAGGCGGGGAGCTGTTTTTT.

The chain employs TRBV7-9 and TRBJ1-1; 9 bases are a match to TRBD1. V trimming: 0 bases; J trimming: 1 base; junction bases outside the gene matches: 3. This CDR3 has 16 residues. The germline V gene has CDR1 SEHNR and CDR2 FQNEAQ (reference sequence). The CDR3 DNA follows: TGTGCCAGCAGCTTAGCGACAGGGGGGGGGAACACTGAAGCTTTCTTT. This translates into CASSLATGGGNTEAFF.

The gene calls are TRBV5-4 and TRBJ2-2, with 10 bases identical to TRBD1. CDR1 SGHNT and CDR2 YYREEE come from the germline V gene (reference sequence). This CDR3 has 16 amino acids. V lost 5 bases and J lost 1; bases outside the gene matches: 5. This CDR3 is CASRPRDRGNTGELFF. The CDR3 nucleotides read TGTGCCAGCAGACCCCGGGACAGGGGGAACACCGGGGAGCTGTTTTTT.

The CDR3 DNA is TGTGCCAGCAGCTTGTCAGGGGTTAGCTCCTACAATGAGCAGTTCTTC. It is translated as CASSLSGVSSYNEQFF. The V and J genes are TRBV11-3 and TRBJ2-1; D might be TRBD1 (6 bases). The V gene lost 3 bases and the J gene lost 0 bases, with 12 bases spanning the gap. The CDR3 totals 16 residues. Germline CDR1 and CDR2: SGHNT and YENEEA.

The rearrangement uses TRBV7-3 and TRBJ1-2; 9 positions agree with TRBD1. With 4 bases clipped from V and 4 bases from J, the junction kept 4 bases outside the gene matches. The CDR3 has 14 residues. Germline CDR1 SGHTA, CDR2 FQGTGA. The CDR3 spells CASSSQGAGYGYTF. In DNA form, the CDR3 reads TGTGCCAGCAGCTCACAGGGGGCGGGCTATGGCTACACCTTC.

CDR3 protein: CASSLRGNKGYVYNSPLHF. CDR3 in DNA: TGTGCCAGCAGCTTACGGGGGAACAAGGGGTATGTCTATAATTCACCCCTCCACTTT. This chain links TRBV7-8 with TRBJ1-6; TRBD1 might be the D (5 bases). This CDR3 spans 19 amino acids. Per germline, CDR1 SGHVS and CDR2 FQNEAQ. V was shortened by 2 bases and J by 3 bases, with 20 bases between the two germline ends.

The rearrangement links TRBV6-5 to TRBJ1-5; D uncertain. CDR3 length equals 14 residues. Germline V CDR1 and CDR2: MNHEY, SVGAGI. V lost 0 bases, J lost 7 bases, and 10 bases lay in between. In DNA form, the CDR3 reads TGTGCCAGCAGTTACTCGATAGTCGAGCAGCCCCAGCATTTT. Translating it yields CASSYSIVEQPQHF.

The CDR3 here is CASSDPGQGSNYGYTF. CDR3 DNA: TGTGCCAGCAGTGACCCGGGACAGGGAAGTAACTATGGCTACACCTTC. The chain carries TRBV2 and TRBJ1-2; 9 nucleotides line up with TRBD1. Germline V gene sequence: CDR1 SNHLY, CDR2 FYNNEI. CDR3 length: 16 amino acids. V trimming: 3 bases; J trimming: 1 base; junction bases outside the gene matches: 6.

In DNA, the CDR3 is TGTGCCAGCAGCTTGGCCCAGGACACTGAAGCTTTCTTT. It specifies CASSLAQDTEAFF. The V and J genes are TRBV5-6 and TRBJ1-1; D remains ambiguous. The V gene's germline CDR1 is SGHDT and CDR2 YYEEEE. This CDR3 has 13 residues. V gave up 0 bases and J gave up 3 bases, with 6 bases separating them.

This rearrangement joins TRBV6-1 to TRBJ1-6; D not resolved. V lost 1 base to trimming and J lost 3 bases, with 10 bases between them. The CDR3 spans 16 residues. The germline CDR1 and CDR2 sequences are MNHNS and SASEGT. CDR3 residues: CASSEESGFYNSPLHF. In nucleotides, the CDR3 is TGTGCCAGCAGTGAAGAGAGCGGTTTCTATAATTCACCCCTCCACTTT.

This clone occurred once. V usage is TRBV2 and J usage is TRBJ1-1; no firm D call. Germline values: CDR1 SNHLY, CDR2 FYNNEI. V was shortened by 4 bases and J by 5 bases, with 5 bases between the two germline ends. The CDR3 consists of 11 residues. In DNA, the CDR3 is TGTGCCAGCAGTGTTATGACTGAAGCTTTCTTT. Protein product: CASSVMTEAFF.

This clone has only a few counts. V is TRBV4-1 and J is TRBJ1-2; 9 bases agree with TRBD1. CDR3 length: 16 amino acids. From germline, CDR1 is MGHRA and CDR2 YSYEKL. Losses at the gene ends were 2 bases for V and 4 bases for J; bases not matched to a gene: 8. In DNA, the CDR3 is TGCGCCAGCAGCCAACCTAAGCCGGGACAGGGCTATGGCTACACCTTC. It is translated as CASSQPKPGQGYGYTF.

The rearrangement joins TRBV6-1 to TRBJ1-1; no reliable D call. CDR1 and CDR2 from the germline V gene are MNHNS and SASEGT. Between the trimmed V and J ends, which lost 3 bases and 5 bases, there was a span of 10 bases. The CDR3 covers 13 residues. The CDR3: CASSEGLITEAFF. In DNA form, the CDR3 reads TGTGCCAGCAGTGAGGGCCTTATAACTGAAGCTTTCTTT.

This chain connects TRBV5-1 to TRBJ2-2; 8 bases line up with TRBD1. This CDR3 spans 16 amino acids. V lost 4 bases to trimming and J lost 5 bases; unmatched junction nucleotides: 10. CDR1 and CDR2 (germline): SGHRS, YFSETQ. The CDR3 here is CASSLDGQGNTGELFF. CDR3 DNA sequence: TGCGCCAGCAGCCTTGACGGACAGGGTAATACCGGGGAGCTGTTTTTT.

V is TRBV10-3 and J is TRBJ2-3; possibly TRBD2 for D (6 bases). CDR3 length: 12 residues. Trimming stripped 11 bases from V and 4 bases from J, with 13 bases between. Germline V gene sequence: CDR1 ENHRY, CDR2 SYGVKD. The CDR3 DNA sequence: TGTGCCCTAGGAGGGTTTTCAGATACGCAGTATTTT. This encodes CALGGFSDTQYF.